The source of this TCR beta chain is a study of T cell responses to AZD1222 COVID-19 vaccine. Study findings and constraints: At study baseline, merely about 6 AZD1222 recipients were seropositive.

The table came from immunoSEQ multiplex PCR; TCRdb's copy has only in-frame clones and leaves some out. The sample records 130,000 or so clones, approximately 86% being singletons. CDR1 is ENHRY and CDR2 is SYGVKD in the germline V gene. V was cut by 7 bases and J by 1 base, with 13 bases left in between. This CDR3 contains 14 residues. Of note for this clone: What it binds is not known.

The sequencing here drew on peripheral blood, taken on day 0 of AZD1222 vaccination. The V gene is TRBV10-3, the J gene TRBJ1-1; unclear D gene. The clonotype comes from an adult in good health. The CDR3 is CAINMGVENTEAFF. For the CDR3, the DNA is TGTGCCATCAACATGGGAGTTGAGAACACTGAAGCTTTCTTT.